This TCR beta chain is drawn from a study of T-cell reconstitution after alpha-beta-depleted transplantation in children. This clonotype was seen repeatedly, ten times or more. Preparation of the TCRbeta library used unique molecular identifiers. TCRdb re-derived calls from the PCR reads in MiXCR, one entry per CDR3 protein. This repertoire shows tens of thousands of distinct CDR3 sequences, roughly 6% found once; its top ten account for about 7.3%. The CDR3 is 18 amino acids. Germline CDR1 and CDR2: LNHNV and YYDKDF (reference sequence). V was clipped by 2 bases and J by 10 bases, with 27 bases between them.

V is TRBV15 and J is TRBJ2-1; maybe TRBD2 (7 bases). The sample in question was PBMCs, mostly from graft donor cells, obtained 180 days after TCRalphabeta/CD19-depleted stem cell transplant. The receptor's source is a male patient between 10 and 17 years old who had a stem cell transplant for acute myeloid leukemia, so the T cells may come from the graft donor. The CDR3 is CATSRPRPGGLAEREQFF. In nucleotides, the CDR3 is TGTGCCACCAGCAGACCTAGACCTGGGGGGCTAGCGGAGAGAGAGCAGTTCTTC.